Included here is one T cell receptor beta chain sequence, with context. Its antigen remains unidentified. This sample was taken from a study of T cell repertoires in cytomegalovirus infection. Across the study: Indicated by public TCR beta signatures were CMV infection and matching HLA type. Study-level findings and limits: Cumulative frequency (of public TCR beta family members) identified carriers of CMV plus the relevant HLA. Across the ex vivo response, the dominant clonotypes were HLA-C-restricted CMV-specific TCR beta clonotypes.

Germline V lookup: CDR1 SEHNR, CDR2 FQNEAQ (reference sequence). CDR3 length: 17 residues. Trimming cost V 4 bases and J 3 bases, with 22 bases left between them. MiXCR, run by TCRdb on the reads, gives a single entry per CDR3 protein. The repertoire holds some 590,000 distinct CDR3 sequences, with 40% as singletons. J is TRBJ2-7 and V is TRBV7-9; unclear D gene. This TCR came from a human donor in good health (CMV status not recorded). Some clones in this sample may be carry-over from other donors' samples. The input for sequencing was cultured PBMCs, taken from culture after CMV antigen stimulation. This chain's CDR3 is CASSSNSYSRAHYEQYF. The CDR3 region has the DNA TGTGCCAGCAGCTCGAACTCTTATAGCCGAGCTCACTACGAGCAGTACTTC.